The next 19 T cell receptor beta chains were all read from a single sample in a study of T cell changes during pregnancy in multiple sclerosis (dated by TCRdb to the late 2010s). Library preparation employed the immunoSEQ multiplex PCR assay. TCRdb obtained this table from immuneACCESS and retained in-frame rearrangements with V and J assigned. These tables miss some clones; where compared with another copy, unresolved V genes account for less than half of the shortfall, and the remainder is unexplained. The sample table records 40,000 to 55,000 clones; approximately 94% of these occur just once. Together, the top ten hold around 0.4% of the sample. The material was CD4+ T cells from peripheral blood mononuclear cells, obtained before pregnancy. Receptor source: a female donor with multiple sclerosis, enrolled in a pregnancy study.

The chain couples TRBV29-1 to TRBJ1-2; 7 positions agree with TRBD1. Germline-derived CDR1 and CDR2 are SQVTM and ANQGSEA. The ends lost 7 bases at V and 3 bases at J; junction bases unmatched: 2. The CDR3 has 11 amino acids. The CDR3 bases are TGCAGCGCCGGGACAGACTATGGCTACACCTTC. Amino acids: CSAGTDYGYTF.

This chain's CDR3 is CAWSRGTGATDTQYF. The CDR3 DNA follows: TGTGCCTGGAGTAGGGGGACAGGGGCCACAGATACGCAGTATTTT. The V and J genes are TRBV30 and TRBJ2-3; 10 bases line up with TRBD1. Per the germline V gene, CDR1 is GTSNPN and CDR2 is SVGIG (reference sequence). J gave up 2 bases and V 2 bases, and 4 bases lay outside the gene matches. There are 15 residues in the CDR3.

This clone was recorded once. This chain links TRBV19 with TRBJ1-5; 8 bases match TRBD1. The V gene's germline CDR1 is LNHDA and CDR2 SQIVND (reference sequence). CDR3 length: 16 amino acids. The V gene end was trimmed by 9 bases and the J gene end by 4 bases; junction bases not matched to a gene: 14. The CDR3, as DNA: TGTGCCAGCCGAACCACGACAGGGGTAAATAATCAGCCCCAGCATTTT. It translates to CASRTTTGVNNQPQHF.

The rearrangement links TRBV4-3 to TRBJ2-1, with 16 bases fitting TRBD2. CDR3 length: 17 amino acids. V trimming: 3 bases; J trimming: 7 bases; junction bases outside the gene matches: 6. Germline values: CDR1 LGHNA, CDR2 YSLEER. The CDR3 sequence: CASSQGLAGGEKNEQFF. Written as DNA, the CDR3 is TGCGCCAGCAGCCAGGGACTAGCGGGAGGGGAGAAAAATGAGCAGTTCTTC.

This clone has just a few counts. The chain combines TRBV28 with TRBJ2-2; 8 positions match TRBD1. The CDR3 runs 15 residues. Per germline, CDR1 MDHEN and CDR2 SYDVKM. The V segment lost 3 bases and the J segment 9 bases; nucleotides outside the gene matches: 9. As DNA, the CDR3 is TGTGCCAGCAGTTTTTCCGGACAGGGAAACCGGGAGCTGTTTTTT. It specifies CASSFSGQGNRELFF.

This clone has just one count. V usage is TRBV5-8 and J usage is TRBJ1-5; D is ambiguous. V lost 2 bases to trimming and J lost 5 bases, with 14 bases between them. CDR1 and CDR2 from the germline V gene are SGHTS and YDEGEE. This CDR3 is built from 15 residues. Here the CDR3 DNA reads TGTGCCAGCAGCTTCGGCGGGCGGCGGGATCAGCCCCAGCATTTT. Translating it yields CASSFGGRRDQPQHF. Full variable domain (missing parts from reference TRBV5-8 and TRBJ1-5): EAGVTQSPTHLIKTRGQQATLRCSPISGHTSVYWYQQALGLGLQFLLWYDEGEERNRGNFPPRFSGRQFPNYSSELNVNALELEDSALYLCASSFGGRRDQPQHFGDGTRLSIL.

This rearrangement joins TRBV19 to TRBJ2-2, with D possibly matching TRBD1 (6 bases). The germline V gene encodes CDR1 LNHDA and CDR2 SQIVND (reference sequence). The germline V and J ends were trimmed by 7 bases and 2 bases, with 14 bases remaining between them. CDR3 length: 15 residues. The CDR3 is CASTLGTLNTGELFF. CDR3 bases: TGTGCCAGTACCCTAGGGACACTTAACACCGGGGAGCTGTTTTTT.

The chain couples TRBV28 to TRBJ1-2; no clear D gene. With 4 bases removed from V and 3 bases from J, the gap between germline ends came to 9 bases. Germline V gene data show CDR1 as MDHEN and CDR2 as SYDVKM. The CDR3 spans 13 residues. This CDR3 is CASSSEVHYGYTF. For the CDR3, the DNA is TGTGCCAGCAGTTCTGAGGTCCACTATGGCTACACCTTC.

This chain uses TRBV29-1 with TRBJ1-5; D may be TRBD1 (6 bases). The V end lost 4 bases, the J end lost 5 bases, and 12 bases lay between the germline ends. From germline, CDR1 is SQVTM and CDR2 ANQGSEA. The CDR3 is made up of 13 amino acids. The CDR3 DNA reads TGCAGCGTTGGTAGGGGGAGGGATCAGCCCCAGCATTTT. Amino acid sequence: CSVGRGRDQPQHF.

The chain uses TRBV5-4 and TRBJ1-2; TRBD1 aligns across 11 bases. The CDR3 loop spans 17 amino acids. Per germline, CDR1 SGHNT and CDR2 YYREEE (reference sequence). Germline trimming cut 3 bases from V and 0 bases from J; bases unmatched to any gene: 7. This CDR3 is CASSSARDRGTNYGYTF. DNA of the CDR3: TGTGCCAGCAGCTCGGCCCGGGACAGGGGGACTAACTATGGCTACACCTTC.

This clone has only a few counts. The chain joins TRBV14 to TRBJ1-2; D may be TRBD1 (5 bases). In germline, CDR1 is SGHDN, CDR2 FVKESK. V was trimmed by 1 base and J by 3 bases, leaving 18 bases between them. The CDR3 totals 17 residues. CDR3 sequence (DNA): TGTGCCAGCAGCCAAGGTATCTTAAGGGGATCGGACTATGGCTACACCTTC. Protein product: CASSQGILRGSDYGYTF.

This chain connects TRBV4-1 to TRBJ1-3, with D perhaps matching TRBD1 (6 bases). V was cut by 3 bases and J by 0 bases, with 12 bases left in between. The CDR3 is 16 amino acids. Germline-derived CDR1 and CDR2 are MGHRA and YSYEKL. In DNA form, the CDR3 reads TGCGCCAGCAGCCACAGCACAGGGATCTCTGGAAACACCATATATTTT. It specifies CASSHSTGISGNTIYF.

This clone was seen once. The gene calls are TRBV18 and TRBJ2-7; TRBD1 matches at 9 bases. J gave up 4 bases and V 2 bases, and 3 bases lay outside the gene matches. The length of the CDR3 is 14 residues. In germline, CDR1 is KGHSH, CDR2 LQKENI. The CDR3, as DNA: TGTGCCAGCTCACCAAGGACAGGGGTATACGAGCAGTACTTC. The encoded protein is CASSPRTGVYEQYF.

The chain has TRBV7-2 and TRBJ2-1; D is ambiguous. Trimming removed 6 bases from V and 5 bases from J, with 29 bases in between. The CDR3 has 19 amino acids. CDR1 and CDR2 from the germline V gene are SGHTA and FQGNSA. DNA of the CDR3: TGTGCCAGCAGACTACGACCCAGACGATTAGGCGGCTACGACAATGAGCAGTTCTTC. It specifies CASRLRPRRLGGYDNEQFF.

The rearrangement uses TRBV25-1 and TRBJ1-1; D is undetermined. Looked up from germline, CDR1 is MGHDK and CDR2 is SYGVNS. CDR3 length equals 16 residues. The V gene lost 1 base and the J gene lost 0 bases, with 12 bases spanning the gap. The CDR3, as DNA: TGTGCCAGCAGTGAATCGCACAGCACCATGAACACTGAAGCTTTCTTT. This sequence encodes CASSESHSTMNTEAFF. Variable domain in full (rest from reference TRBV25-1 and TRBJ1-1): EADIYQTPRYLVIGTGKKITLECSQTMGHDKMYWYQQDPGMELHLIHYSYGVNSTEKGDLSSESTVSRIRTEHFPLTLESARPSHTSQYLCASSESHSTMNTEAFFGQGTRLTVV.

This rearrangement joins TRBV5-1 to TRBJ2-5; 8 bases agree with TRBD2. Germline V gene sequence: CDR1 SGHRS, CDR2 YFSETQ. The CDR3 is made up of 12 amino acids. Trimming removed 4 bases from V and 5 bases from J; junction bases left unmatched: 1. The CDR3 sequence: CASSRGGETQYF. The CDR3 nucleotides read TGCGCCAGCAGCCGGGGGGGGGAGACCCAGTACTTC.

The chain links TRBV4-2 to TRBJ2-3; 8 nucleotides agree with TRBD2. CDR3 length: 15 residues. Germline CDR1 is LGHNA and CDR2 is YNFKEQ. Germline trimming cut 6 bases from V and 0 bases from J; bases unmatched to any gene: 5. In DNA, the CDR3 is TGTGCCAGCAGTCAACTAGCGGATAGCACAGATACGCAGTATTTT. Its protein is CASSQLADSTDTQYF.

This clone has a single count. The rearrangement uses TRBV28 and TRBJ2-3; the match to TRBD2 covers 7 bases. The V gene end was trimmed by 4 bases and the J gene end by 1 base; junction bases not matched to a gene: 5. Germline-derived CDR1 and CDR2 are MDHEN and SYDVKM. The CDR3 is made up of 15 amino acids. This chain's CDR3 is CASSSGGRGTDTQYF. In nucleotides, the CDR3 is TGTGCCAGCAGTTCGGGAGGCAGGGGCACAGATACGCAGTATTTT.

This sequence joins TRBV28 and TRBJ1-1; the match to TRBD1 covers 12 bases. Germline CDR1 is MDHEN and CDR2 is SYDVKM. The CDR3 is 16 amino acids. J lost 9 bases, V lost 4 bases, and 12 bases had no gene match. DNA for the CDR3: TGTGCCAGCAGTTCCCTGGGGACAGGGGGCATTGGGAAAGCTTTCTTT. Its translation is CASSSLGTGGIGKAFF.